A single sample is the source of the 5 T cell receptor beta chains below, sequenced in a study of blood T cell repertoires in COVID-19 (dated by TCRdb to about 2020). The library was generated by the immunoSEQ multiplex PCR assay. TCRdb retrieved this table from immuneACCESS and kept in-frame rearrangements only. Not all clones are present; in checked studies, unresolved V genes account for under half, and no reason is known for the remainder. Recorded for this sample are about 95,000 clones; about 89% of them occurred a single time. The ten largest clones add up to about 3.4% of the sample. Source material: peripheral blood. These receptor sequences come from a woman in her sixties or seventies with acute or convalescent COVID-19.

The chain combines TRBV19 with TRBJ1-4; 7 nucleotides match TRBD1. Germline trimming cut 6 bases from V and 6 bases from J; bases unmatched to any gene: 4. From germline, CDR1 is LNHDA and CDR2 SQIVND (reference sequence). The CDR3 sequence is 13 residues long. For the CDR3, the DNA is TGTGCCAGTAGCGGCAGGGGGTATGAAAAACTGTTTTTT. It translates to CASSGRGYEKLFF.

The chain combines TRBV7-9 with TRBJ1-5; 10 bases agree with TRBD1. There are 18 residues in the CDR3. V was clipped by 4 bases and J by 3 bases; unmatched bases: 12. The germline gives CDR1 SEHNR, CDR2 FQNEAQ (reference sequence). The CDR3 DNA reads TGTGCCAGCAGCTCGACAGGGGGCCCTGGAGGAGCCAATCAGCCCCAGCATTTT. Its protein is CASSSTGGPGGANQPQHF.

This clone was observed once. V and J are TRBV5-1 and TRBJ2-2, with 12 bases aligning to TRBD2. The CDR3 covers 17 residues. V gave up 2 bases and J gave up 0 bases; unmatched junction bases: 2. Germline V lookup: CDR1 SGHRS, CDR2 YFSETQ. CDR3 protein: CASSFGLAGTNTGELFF. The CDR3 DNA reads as TGCGCCAGCAGCTTTGGACTAGCGGGAACGAACACCGGGGAGCTGTTTTTT. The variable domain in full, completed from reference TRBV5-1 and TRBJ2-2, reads KAGVTQTPRYLIKTRGQQVTLSCSPISGHRSVSWYQQTPGQGLQFLFEYFSETQRNKGNFPGRFSGRQFSNSRSEMNVSTLELGDSALYLCASSFGLAGTNTGELFFGEGSRLTVL.

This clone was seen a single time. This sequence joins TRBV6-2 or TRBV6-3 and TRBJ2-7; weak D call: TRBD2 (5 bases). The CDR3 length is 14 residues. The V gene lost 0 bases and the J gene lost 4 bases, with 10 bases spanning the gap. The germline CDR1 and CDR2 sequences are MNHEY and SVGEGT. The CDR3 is CASSYSRVMYEQYF. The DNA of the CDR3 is TGTGCCAGCAGTTACTCGAGGGTAATGTACGAGCAGTACTTC.

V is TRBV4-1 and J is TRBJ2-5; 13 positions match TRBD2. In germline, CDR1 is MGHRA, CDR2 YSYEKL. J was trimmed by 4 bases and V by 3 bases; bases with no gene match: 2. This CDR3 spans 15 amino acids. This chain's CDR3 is CASSHGLAGVETQYF. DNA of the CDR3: TGCGCCAGCAGCCACGGACTAGCGGGGGTAGAGACCCAGTACTTC.